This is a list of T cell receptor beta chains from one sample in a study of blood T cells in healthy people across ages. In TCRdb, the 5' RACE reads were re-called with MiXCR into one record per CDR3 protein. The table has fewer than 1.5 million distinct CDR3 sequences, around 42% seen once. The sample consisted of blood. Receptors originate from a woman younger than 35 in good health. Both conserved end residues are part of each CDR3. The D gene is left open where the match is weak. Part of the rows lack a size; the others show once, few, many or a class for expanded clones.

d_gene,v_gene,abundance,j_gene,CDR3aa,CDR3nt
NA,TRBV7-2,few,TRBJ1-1,CASSLAQGYTEAFF,TGTGCCAGCAGCTTAGCACAGGGTTACACTGAAGCTTTCTTT
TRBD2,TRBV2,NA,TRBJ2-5,CASKTSGWETQYF,TGTGCCAGTAAGACTAGCGGGTGGGAGACCCAGTACTTC
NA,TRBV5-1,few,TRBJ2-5,CASSLAVTNAETQYF,TGCGCCAGCAGCTTGGCCGTGACAAACGCGGAGACCCAGTACTTC
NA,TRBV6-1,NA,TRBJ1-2,CASSASQGMGGYTF,TGTGCCAGCAGTGCTTCTCAGGGGATGGGAGGCTACACCTTC
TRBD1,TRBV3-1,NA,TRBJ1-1,CASSQVGTGVEAFF,TGTGCCAGCAGCCAAGTTGGGACAGGAGTTGAAGCTTTCTTT
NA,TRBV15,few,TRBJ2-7,CATSRDEGWLGKMVGSYEQYF,TGTGCCACCAGCAGAGATGAAGGATGGCTAGGAAAAATGGTCGGCTCCTACGAGCAGTACTTC
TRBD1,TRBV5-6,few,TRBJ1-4,CASSPDRGSTNEKLFF,TGTGCCAGCAGCCCTGACAGGGGAAGTACTAATGAAAAACTGTTTTTT
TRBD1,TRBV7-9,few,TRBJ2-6,CASSLALGQGTSGANVLTF,TGTGCCAGCAGCTTAGCGTTGGGACAGGGAACCTCTGGGGCCAACGTCCTGACTTTC
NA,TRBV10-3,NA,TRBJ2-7,CAISEGGRDEQYF,TGTGCCATCAGTGAGGGGGGTCGGGACGAGCAGTACTTC
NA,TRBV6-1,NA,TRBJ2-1,CASRTTFGSSCNEQFF,TGTGCCAGCAGGACCACATTTGGGAGCTCCTGCAATGAGCAGTTCTTC
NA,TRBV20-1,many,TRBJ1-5,CSAAAMSDQPQHF,TGCAGTGCTGCAGCCATGTCCGATCAGCCCCAGCATTTT
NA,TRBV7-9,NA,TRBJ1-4,CASSFTLLGGKDEKLFF,TGTGCCAGCAGCTTTACCCTCCTCGGGGGTAAGGATGAAAAACTGTTTTTT
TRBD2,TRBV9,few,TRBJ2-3,CASSVGAGGITDTQYF,TGTGCCAGCAGCGTGGGAGCGGGGGGAATCACAGATACGCAGTATTTT
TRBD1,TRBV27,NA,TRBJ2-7,CASSLMRQGGTYEQYF,TGTGCCAGCAGTTTAATGAGACAGGGGGGAACCTACGAGCAGTACTTC
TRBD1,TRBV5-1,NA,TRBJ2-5,CASSPGQILETQYF,TGCGCCAGCAGCCCGGGACAGATCCTGGAGACCCAGTACTTC
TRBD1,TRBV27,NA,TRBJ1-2,CASSLYWTGGGYTF,TGTGCCAGCAGTTTATATTGGACAGGGGGAGGCTACACCTTC
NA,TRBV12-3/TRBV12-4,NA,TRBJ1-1,CASSLITGRNTEAFF,TGTGCCAGCAGTTTGATTACAGGGAGGAACACTGAAGCTTTCTTT
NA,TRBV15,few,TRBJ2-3,CATGQQYTDTQYF,TGTGCCACCGGCCAACAGTACACAGATACGCAGTATTTT
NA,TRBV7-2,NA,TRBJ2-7,CAGSLQSYSYEQYF,TGTGCCGGCAGCCTACAAAGCTACTCCTACGAGCAGTACTTC
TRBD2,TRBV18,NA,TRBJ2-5,CASSPFRLAGKETQYF,TGTGCCAGCTCACCCTTTCGACTAGCGGGCAAAGAGACCCAGTACTTC
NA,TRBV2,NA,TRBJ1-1,CASSVGRNPSGAFF,TGTGCCAGCAGTGTTGGCAGGAACCCATCCGGGGCTTTCTTT
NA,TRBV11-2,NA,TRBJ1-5,CASSSKRGRDNQPQHF,TGTGCCAGCAGCTCCAAACGGGGGAGGGACAATCAGCCCCAGCATTTT
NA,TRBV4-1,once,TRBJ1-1,CASSQGPGSSLDTEAFF,TGCGCCAGCAGCCAAGGACCTGGTAGTTCTCTGGACACTGAAGCTTTCTTT
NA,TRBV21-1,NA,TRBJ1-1,CACRGLGFGTEAFF,TGTGCCTGCAGGGGACTCGGTTTCGGAACTGAAGCTTTCTTT
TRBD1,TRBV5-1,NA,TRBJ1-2,CASSLPRDRDTSGYTF,TGCGCCAGCAGCTTGCCCCGGGACAGGGATACCAGTGGCTACACCTTC
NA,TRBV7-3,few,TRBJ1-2,CASNPTDEGSHYGYTF,TGTGCCAGCAACCCAACGGACGAGGGGAGCCACTATGGCTACACCTTC
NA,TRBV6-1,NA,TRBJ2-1,CACRQGLLRANEQFF,TGTGCCTGCAGGCAAGGACTCCTACGCGCCAATGAGCAGTTCTTC
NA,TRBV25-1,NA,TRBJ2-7,CASSIGERPTEQYF,TGTGCCAGCAGTATAGGAGAACGCCCCACCGAGCAGTACTTC
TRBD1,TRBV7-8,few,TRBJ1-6,CASSLVNPGQGNSPLHF,TGTGCCAGCAGCTTAGTCAACCCTGGACAGGGTAATTCACCCCTCCACTTT
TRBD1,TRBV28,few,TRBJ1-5,CASSSVTGDRAGQPQHF,TGTGCCAGCAGTTCCGTCACTGGGGACAGGGCAGGTCAGCCCCAGCATTTT
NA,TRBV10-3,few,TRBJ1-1,CAIRGGPGNTEAFF,TGTGCCATCAGGGGGGGCCCCGGGAACACTGAAGCTTTCTTT
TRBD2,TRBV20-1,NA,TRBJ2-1,CSAVLPGRGETQFF,TGCAGTGCCGTCTTACCAGGCCGGGGGGAGACCCAGTTCTTC
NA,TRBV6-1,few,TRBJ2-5,CASSVRHQETQYF,TGTGCCAGCAGTGTTAGACATCAAGAGACCCAGTACTTC
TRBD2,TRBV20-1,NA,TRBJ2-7,CSASSPSGSYEQYF,TGCAGTGCTAGCTCGCCTAGCGGCTCCTACGAGCAGTACTTC
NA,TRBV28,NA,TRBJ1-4,CASSFSGGEKLFF,TGTGCCAGCAGTTTTTCAGGAGGAGAAAAACTGTTTTTT
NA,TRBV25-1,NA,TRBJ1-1,CASSERSPPNTEAFF,TGTGCCAGCAGTGAGAGGTCGCCACCGAACACTGAAGCTTTCTTT
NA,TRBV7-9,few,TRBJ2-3,CASSRGPQSQYF,TGTGCCAGCAGCCGCGGACCTCAATCGCAGTATTTT
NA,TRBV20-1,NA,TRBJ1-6,CSASPGSNSPLHF,TGCAGTGCTAGTCCGGGGTCAAATTCACCCCTCCACTTT
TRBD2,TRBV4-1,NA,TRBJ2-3,CASSQDWRGGTDTQYF,TGCGCCAGCAGCCAAGATTGGCGGGGGGGCACAGATACGCAGTATTTT
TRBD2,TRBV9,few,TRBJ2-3,CASSAGPGTSGFADTQYF,TGTGCCAGCAGCGCCGGACCAGGGACTAGCGGATTCGCAGATACGCAGTATTTT
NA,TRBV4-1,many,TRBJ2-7,CASSQVSNEQYF,TGCGCCAGCAGCCAAGTGAGTAACGAGCAGTACTTC
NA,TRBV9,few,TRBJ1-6,CASSVVNSPLHF,TGTGCCAGCAGCGTAGTCAATTCACCCCTCCACTTT
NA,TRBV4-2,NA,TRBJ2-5,CASSQVGSPSLQETQYF,TGTGCCAGCAGCCAAGTAGGGTCCCCGAGCCTCCAAGAGACCCAGTACTTC
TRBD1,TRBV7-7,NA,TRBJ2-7,CVSSLAGGSSYEQYF,TGTGTCAGCAGCTTAGCAGGGGGAAGCTCCTACGAGCAGTACTTC
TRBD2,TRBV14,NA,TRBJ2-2,CASSGLAGSAGELFF,TGTGCCAGCAGCGGACTAGCGGGATCTGCCGGGGAGCTGTTTTTT
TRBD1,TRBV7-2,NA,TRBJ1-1,CASSSPGQGGTEAFF,TGTGCCAGCAGCTCCCCTGGGCAGGGGGGGACTGAAGCTTTCTTT
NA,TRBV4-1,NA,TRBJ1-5,CASSQKQGGAHQPQHF,TGCGCCAGCAGCCAAAAACAGGGAGGGGCTCATCAGCCCCAGCATTTT
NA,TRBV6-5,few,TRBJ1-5,CASGRDSRQPQHF,TGTGCCAGCGGGCGGGACTCTCGTCAGCCCCAGCATTTT
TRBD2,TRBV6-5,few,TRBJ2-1,CASSYGTSGTSNEQFF,TGTGCCAGCAGTTACGGGACTAGCGGGACCTCCAATGAGCAGTTCTTC
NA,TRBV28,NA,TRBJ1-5,CASGLGAYQPQHF,TGTGCCAGCGGGTTGGGGGCTTATCAGCCCCAGCATTTT
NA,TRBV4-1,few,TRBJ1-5,CASSQEQALWQPQHF,TGCGCCAGCAGCCAAGAACAGGCCCTATGGCAGCCCCAGCATTTT
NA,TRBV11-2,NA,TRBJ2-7,CASSLELRGEQYF,TGTGCCAGCAGCTTAGAGTTGAGAGGCGAGCAGTACTTC
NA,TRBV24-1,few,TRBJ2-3,CATSDGDFEVRGQYF,TGTGCCACCAGTGATGGGGATTTTGAAGTCCGGGGGCAGTATTTT